A selection of T cell receptor beta chains follows, all from one sample in a study of OX40 agonist ivuxolimab in advanced cancers. Sequencing was performed with immunoSEQ multiplex PCR; in TCRdb, only in-frame clones are kept and a portion is missing. Counted here are roughly 35,000 clones, under 90% occurring once; the ten biggest clones make up more than 1.2%. The material was CD4+ or CD8+ T cells sorted from blood, obtained in a trial of the OX40 agonist ivuxolimab. These receptors were taken from an adult with an advanced solid tumor such as melanoma, head and neck, liver or kidney cancer. Each CDR3 is given with its conserved first and last residue. The order of the fields is D gene, clone size, J gene, V gene, CDR3 protein, CDR3 DNA. A D gene is named only where the DNA matches it firmly. A row's size may be missing; if present it is once, few, many or a size class.

D gene: TRBD1; clone size: -; J gene: TRBJ2-2; V gene: TRBV6-5; CDR3 protein: CASSSGTGANTGELFF; CDR3 DNA: TGTGCCAGCAGTTCCGGGACAGGGGCGAACACCGGGGAGCTGTTTTTT
D gene: -; clone size: -; J gene: TRBJ1-3; V gene: TRBV6-6; CDR3 protein: CASSYRGGNTIYF; CDR3 DNA: TGTGCCAGCAGTTACCGGGGGGGAAACACCATATATTTT
D gene: -; clone size: -; J gene: TRBJ1-2; V gene: TRBV29-1; CDR3 protein: CSVGGGLISYGYTF; CDR3 DNA: TGCAGCGTTGGCGGGGGACTGATCTCCTATGGCTACACCTTC
D gene: TRBD1; clone size: -; J gene: TRBJ2-3; V gene: TRBV7-3; CDR3 protein: CASSPGQGTDTQYF; CDR3 DNA: TGTGCCAGCAGTCCGGGACAGGGGACAGATACGCAGTATTTT
D gene: TRBD1; clone size: -; J gene: TRBJ2-7; V gene: TRBV11-3; CDR3 protein: CASSLGDRSYEQYF; CDR3 DNA: TGTGCCAGCAGCTTAGGGGACAGGAGCTACGAGCAGTACTTC
D gene: -; clone size: -; J gene: TRBJ2-3; V gene: TRBV7-9; CDR3 protein: CASSLGFYDTQYF; CDR3 DNA: TGTGCCAGCAGCTTAGGCTTTTATGATACGCAGTATTTT
D gene: -; clone size: -; J gene: TRBJ1-1; V gene: TRBV19; CDR3 protein: CASSGPRPPGNTEAFF; CDR3 DNA: TGTGCCAGTTCCGGACCCCGTCCCCCCGGGAACACTGAAGCTTTCTTT
D gene: -; clone size: few; J gene: TRBJ1-5; V gene: TRBV4-1; CDR3 protein: CASSQGTDPRGNQPQHF; CDR3 DNA: TGCGCCAGCAGCCAGGGGACGGACCCGCGGGGCAATCAGCCCCAGCATTTT
D gene: TRBD1; clone size: -; J gene: TRBJ1-2; V gene: TRBV2; CDR3 protein: CASSLGQADLF; CDR3 DNA: TGTGCCAGCAGTCTGGGACAGGCGGACCTCTTC
D gene: -; clone size: -; J gene: TRBJ1-4; V gene: TRBV5-6; CDR3 protein: CASSLLGERANEKLFF; CDR3 DNA: TGTGCCAGCAGCTTGTTAGGGGAAAGGGCTAATGAAAAACTGTTTTTT
D gene: TRBD2; clone size: -; J gene: TRBJ2-7; V gene: TRBV4-1; CDR3 protein: CASSLRRGSPHEQYF; CDR3 DNA: TGCGCCAGCAGCCTGAGACGCGGGAGCCCCCACGAGCAGTACTTC
D gene: TRBD1; clone size: few; J gene: TRBJ2-5; V gene: TRBV19; CDR3 protein: CASSKDRGETQYF; CDR3 DNA: TGTGCCAGTAGTAAGGACAGGGGGGAGACCCAGTACTTC
D gene: -; clone size: -; J gene: TRBJ2-1; V gene: TRBV6-7; CDR3 protein: CASSDPAGATYNEQFF; CDR3 DNA: TGTGCCAGCAGTGATCCCGCGGGCGCGACCTACAATGAGCAGTTCTTC
D gene: -; clone size: -; J gene: TRBJ1-3; V gene: TRBV10-3; CDR3 protein: CASVDAPGNTIYF; CDR3 DNA: TGTGCCAGCGTGGATGCTCCTGGAAACACCATATATTTT
D gene: TRBD1; clone size: -; J gene: TRBJ1-2; V gene: TRBV29-1; CDR3 protein: CSVLMNVGGAGYTF; CDR3 DNA: TGCAGCGTCCTAATGAATGTAGGGGGCGCAGGCTACACCTTC
D gene: -; clone size: -; J gene: TRBJ1-5; V gene: TRBV5-6; CDR3 protein: CASSLRRVGSWQPQHF; CDR3 DNA: TGTGCCAGCAGCTTGCGCAGGGTTGGGTCCTGGCAGCCCCAGCATTTT
D gene: -; clone size: -; J gene: TRBJ1-3; V gene: TRBV18; CDR3 protein: CASSQGSGNTIYF; CDR3 DNA: TGTGCCAGCTCACAGGGCTCTGGAAACACCATATATTTT
D gene: TRBD1; clone size: -; J gene: TRBJ2-7; V gene: TRBV19; CDR3 protein: CASSIDPGTATYEQYF; CDR3 DNA: TGTGCCAGTAGTATAGACCCAGGGACAGCCACCTACGAGCAGTACTTC
D gene: -; clone size: -; J gene: TRBJ2-5; V gene: TRBV7-2; CDR3 protein: CASSPHGGETQYF; CDR3 DNA: TGTGCCAGCAGCCCCCATGGGGGGGAGACCCAGTACTTC
D gene: -; clone size: few; J gene: TRBJ1-1; V gene: TRBV5-1; CDR3 protein: CASSLAPEHTEAFF; CDR3 DNA: TGCGCCAGCAGCTTGGCTCCAGAACACACTGAAGCTTTCTTT
D gene: TRBD1; clone size: -; J gene: TRBJ2-7; V gene: TRBV28; CDR3 protein: CASSLPPDRHSQVSF; CDR3 DNA: TGTGCCAGCAGTTTACCGCCGGACAGGCACAGTCAAGTCTCCTTC
D gene: -; clone size: -; J gene: TRBJ2-1; V gene: TRBV7-2; CDR3 protein: CASSFSGKYNEQFF; CDR3 DNA: TGTGCCAGCAGCTTTTCGGGGAAATACAATGAGCAGTTCTTC
D gene: -; clone size: -; J gene: TRBJ1-5; V gene: TRBV4-1; CDR3 protein: CASSQPGNSNQPQHF; CDR3 DNA: TGCGCCAGCAGCCAACCTGGCAATAGCAATCAGCCCCAGCATTTT
D gene: TRBD1; clone size: -; J gene: TRBJ1-1; V gene: TRBV20-1; CDR3 protein: CSAARDSEAFF; CDR3 DNA: TGCAGTGCTGCGCGGGACAGTGAAGCTTTCTTT
D gene: TRBD1; clone size: -; J gene: TRBJ1-2; V gene: TRBV7-2; CDR3 protein: CASSQTTGESGYTF; CDR3 DNA: TGTGCCAGCAGCCAAACGACAGGGGAGAGTGGCTACACCTTC
D gene: -; clone size: -; J gene: TRBJ1-3; V gene: TRBV19; CDR3 protein: CTTGTRNTIYF; CDR3 DNA: TGTACTACCGGGACCAGAAACACCATATATTTT
D gene: -; clone size: few; J gene: TRBJ2-7; V gene: TRBV5-6; CDR3 protein: CASSFYGTGISYEQYF; CDR3 DNA: TGTGCCAGCAGCTTCTATGGGACGGGGATATCCTACGAGCAGTACTTC
D gene: TRBD1; clone size: -; J gene: TRBJ1-1; V gene: TRBV14; CDR3 protein: CASSQGLSRGLAFF; CDR3 DNA: TGTGCCAGCAGCCAAGGACTGAGCAGGGGGCTAGCTTTCTTT
D gene: -; clone size: few; J gene: TRBJ2-7; V gene: TRBV7-8; CDR3 protein: CASSLMPGDYEQYF; CDR3 DNA: TGTGCCAGCAGCTTAATGCCAGGGGACTACGAGCAGTACTTC
D gene: -; clone size: -; J gene: TRBJ2-7; V gene: TRBV6-6; CDR3 protein: CASSYSFGPSYEQYF; CDR3 DNA: TGTGCCAGCAGTTACTCTTTCGGGCCTTCCTACGAGCAGTACTTC
D gene: -; clone size: -; J gene: TRBJ2-1; V gene: TRBV6-6; CDR3 protein: CASSFGGQSNNEQFF; CDR3 DNA: TGTGCCAGCAGTTTCGGGGGGCAATCTAACAATGAGCAGTTCTTC
D gene: -; clone size: few; J gene: TRBJ1-2; V gene: TRBV2; CDR3 protein: CASSEEASRRYGYTF; CDR3 DNA: TGTGCCAGCAGTGAAGAGGCGAGCCGGAGGTATGGCTACACCTTC
D gene: -; clone size: -; J gene: TRBJ1-4; V gene: TRBV5-8; CDR3 protein: CASSFGGGNEKLFF; CDR3 DNA: TGTGCCAGCAGCTTCGGGGGAGGTAATGAAAAACTGTTTTTT
D gene: -; clone size: -; J gene: TRBJ2-2; V gene: TRBV6-5; CDR3 protein: CASSYSYVTGELFF; CDR3 DNA: TGTGCCAGCAGTTACTCATACGTCACCGGGGAGCTGTTTTTT
D gene: -; clone size: -; J gene: TRBJ1-3; V gene: TRBV7-2; CDR3 protein: CASSLPDSGNTIYF; CDR3 DNA: TGTGCCAGCAGCTTGCCGGACTCTGGAAACACCATATATTTT
D gene: -; clone size: few; J gene: TRBJ2-1; V gene: TRBV6-5; CDR3 protein: CASSYLGLADEQFF; CDR3 DNA: TGTGCCAGCAGTTACTTGGGGCTAGCTGATGAGCAGTTCTTC
D gene: TRBD2; clone size: once; J gene: TRBJ2-2; V gene: TRBV18; CDR3 protein: CASSPRTSLDTGELFF; CDR3 DNA: TGTGCCAGCTCACCTCGGACTAGCCTAGACACCGGGGAGCTGTTTTTT
D gene: -; clone size: -; J gene: TRBJ2-3; V gene: TRBV4-1; CDR3 protein: CASKQGGGTDTQYF; CDR3 DNA: TGCGCCAGCAAGCAGGGGGGCGGCACAGATACGCAGTATTTT
D gene: -; clone size: -; J gene: TRBJ2-5; V gene: TRBV7-2; CDR3 protein: CASSSNPAGETQYF; CDR3 DNA: TGTGCCAGCAGCTCCAATCCAGCGGGTGAGACCCAGTACTTC
D gene: TRBD1; clone size: -; J gene: TRBJ2-3; V gene: TRBV5-1; CDR3 protein: CASSWTGGRDTQYF; CDR3 DNA: TGCGCCAGCAGCTGGACAGGGGGACGAGATACGCAGTATTTT
D gene: -; clone size: -; J gene: TRBJ2-5; V gene: TRBV20-1; CDR3 protein: CSATTQETQYF; CDR3 DNA: TGCAGTGCTACTACTCAAGAGACCCAGTACTTC
D gene: TRBD1; clone size: -; J gene: TRBJ2-2; V gene: TRBV15; CDR3 protein: CATSELRTGGKSGELFF; CDR3 DNA: TGTGCCACCAGCGAACTCAGGACAGGGGGCAAGTCCGGGGAGCTGTTTTTT
D gene: -; clone size: -; J gene: TRBJ1-6; V gene: TRBV2; CDR3 protein: CASTYGTEGYSPLHF; CDR3 DNA: TGTGCCAGCACATACGGGACCGAGGGATATTCACCCCTCCACTTT
D gene: -; clone size: -; J gene: TRBJ1-2; V gene: TRBV25-1; CDR3 protein: CASSAGTTYGYTF; CDR3 DNA: TGTGCCAGCAGTGCAGGGACAACCTATGGCTACACCTTC
D gene: -; clone size: -; J gene: TRBJ2-3; V gene: TRBV18; CDR3 protein: CASSPTRDTQYF; CDR3 DNA: TGTGCCAGCTCACCAACGCGAGATACGCAGTATTTT
D gene: -; clone size: -; J gene: TRBJ2-3; V gene: TRBV5-5; CDR3 protein: CASRALGLQNTQYF; CDR3 DNA: TGTGCCAGCAGGGCCCTCGGGCTTCAGAATACGCAGTATTTT
D gene: TRBD1; clone size: -; J gene: TRBJ1-1; V gene: TRBV7-8; CDR3 protein: CASSRATGQTEAFF; CDR3 DNA: TGTGCCAGCAGCCGCGCAACGGGACAGACTGAAGCTTTCTTT
D gene: -; clone size: -; J gene: TRBJ2-7; V gene: TRBV11-3; CDR3 protein: CARRGPRKQYF; CDR3 DNA: TGTGCCAGGAGGGGCCCTCGAAAGCAGTACTTC
D gene: TRBD1; clone size: -; J gene: TRBJ1-2; V gene: TRBV18; CDR3 protein: CASSRQGDNYGYTF; CDR3 DNA: TGTGCCAGCTCACGACAGGGGGATAACTATGGCTACACCTTC
D gene: TRBD1; clone size: -; J gene: TRBJ1-4; V gene: TRBV28; CDR3 protein: CASSLVQGRDEKLFF; CDR3 DNA: TGTGCCAGCAGTTTAGTACAGGGGCGCGATGAAAAACTGTTTTTT